This entry lists 2 T cell receptor beta chains sequenced from one sample in a study of molecular identifiers for immune sequencing clone quantification. Using its own MiXCR run on the PCR reads, TCRdb lists one record per CDR3 protein. The sample yields about half a million distinct CDR3 sequences, 20% to 25% seen once. Sequencing was carried out using naive CD8+ T cells from blood, with Jurkat cell RNA spiked in. Sample subset: FACS-sorted CD8+CD4-CCR7+CD45RA+ naive T cells. These TCRs come from a human donor in good health. Some libraries in this study had Jurkat cell RNA spiked in.

V and J are TRBV19 and TRBJ2-2; possible D gene TRBD1, 5 bases. The CDR3 is made up of 15 amino acids. The V end was cut by 1 base, the J end by 0 bases, with 6 bases between. CDR1 and CDR2 (germline): LNHDA, SQIVND (reference sequence). The CDR3 here is CASSIATANTGELFF. The DNA of the CDR3 is TGTGCCAGTAGTATAGCGACAGCGAACACCGGGGAGCTGTTTTTT.

This clonotype was counted many times. The chain carries TRBV7-6 and TRBJ1-1, with a possible D match to TRBD1 (6 bases). Germline loops: CDR1 SGHVS, CDR2 FNYEAQ. The ends were cut back, 0 bases at V and 10 bases at J, with 15 bases in the middle. The CDR3 sequence is 14 residues long. CDR3 protein: CASSLAGGDSGAFF. The CDR3 DNA follows: TGTGCCAGCAGCTTAGCAGGGGGAGACTCAGGAGCTTTCTTT.